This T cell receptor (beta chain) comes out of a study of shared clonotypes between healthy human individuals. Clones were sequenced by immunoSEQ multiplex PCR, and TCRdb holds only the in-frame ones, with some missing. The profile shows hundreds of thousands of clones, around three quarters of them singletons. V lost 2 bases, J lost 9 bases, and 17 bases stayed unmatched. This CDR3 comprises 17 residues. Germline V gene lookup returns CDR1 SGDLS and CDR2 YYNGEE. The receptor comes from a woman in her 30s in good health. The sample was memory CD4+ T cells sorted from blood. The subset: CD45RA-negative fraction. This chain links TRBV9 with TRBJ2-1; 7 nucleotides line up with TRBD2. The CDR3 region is CASSVALDTSLAIEQFF. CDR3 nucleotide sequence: TGTGCCAGCAGCGTGGCCCTGGACACCTCACTAGCGATTGAGCAGTTCTTC.